The 18 T cell receptor beta chains below all came from one sample that was sequenced in a study of shared clonotypes between healthy human individuals. Sequencing was performed with immunoSEQ multiplex PCR; in TCRdb, only in-frame clones are kept and a portion is missing. The repertoire holds approximately 500,000 clones, with about 96% as singletons. The specimen was naive CD4+ T cells sorted from blood. Regarding subset: CD45RA+ positively selected. These receptor sequences come from a woman aged 25-40 years in good health.

This clone was seen only once. The V and J genes are TRBV19 and TRBJ1-2; TRBD1 matches 9 bases. Germline V gives CDR1 LNHDA, CDR2 SQIVND (reference sequence). The CDR3 extends over 13 amino acids. Trimming cost V 7 bases and J 8 bases; bases outside gene matches: 8. The CDR3, as DNA: TGTGCCAGTACGACAGGGGGGGCGAGGGGCTACACCTTC. Protein: CASTTGGARGYTF.

In its sample, this clone was seen once. The chain combines TRBV6-5 with TRBJ2-5; D not certain. V gave up 4 bases and J gave up 0 bases, with 15 bases separating them. This CDR3 has 16 residues. Per germline, CDR1 MNHEY and CDR2 SVGAGI. The CDR3 spells CASSFVEASYQETQYF. CDR3 sequence (DNA): TGTGCCAGCAGTTTCGTCGAGGCGTCGTACCAAGAGACCCAGTACTTC.

This clone showed up just once. The chain has TRBV19 and TRBJ2-1; 10 bases align to TRBD2. Germline lookup yields CDR1 LNHDA and CDR2 SQIVND (reference sequence). Germline trimming cut 5 bases from V and 6 bases from J; bases unmatched to any gene: 10. The CDR3 runs to 16 residues. The CDR3: CASSPQGSGRSNEQFF. For the CDR3, the DNA is TGTGCCAGTAGTCCCCAAGGTAGCGGGAGGAGCAATGAGCAGTTCTTC. Full variable domain (remainder filled in from reference TRBV19 and TRBJ2-1): DGGITQSPKYLFRKEGQNVTLSCEQNLNHDAMYWYRQDPGQGLRLIYYSQIVNDFQKGDIAEGYSVSREKKESFPLTVTSAQKNPTAFYLCASSPQGSGRSNEQFFGPGTRLTVL.

The V and J genes are TRBV28 and TRBJ1-5; D unresolved. Trimming cost V 6 bases and J 6 bases, with 9 bases left between them. This CDR3 is 12 amino acids long. The germline V gene encodes CDR1 MDHEN and CDR2 SYDVKM. The CDR3 DNA reads TGTGCCAGCAGGAGGGCCGGTCAGCCCCAGCATTTT. Translating it yields CASRRAGQPQHF.

The V gene is TRBV7-3, the J gene TRBJ2-3; weak D call: TRBD1 (5 bases). The CDR3 consists of 12 residues. Germline CDR1 and CDR2: SGHTA and FQGTGA. Trimming took 1 base from V and 6 from J, leaving 5 bases between them. CDR3 coding DNA: TGTGCCAGCAGCTTAAAGGGGGATACGCAGTATTTT. Its translation is CASSLKGDTQYF. The full variable domain, with the rest looked up from reference TRBV7-3 and TRBJ2-3, is GAGVSQTPSNKVTEKGKYVELRCDPISGHTALYWYRQSLGQGPEFLIYFQGTGAADDSGLPNDRFFAVRPEGSVSTLKIQRTERGDSAVYLCASSLKGDTQYFGPGTRLTVL.

The chain carries TRBV11-2 and TRBJ2-5; 7 bases line up with TRBD1. Germline V gene lookup returns CDR1 SGHAT and CDR2 FQNNGV. The CDR3 is 17 residues long. V lost 4 bases, J lost 4 bases, and 15 bases stayed unmatched. This CDR3 is CASSSQAPGTAIETQYF. CDR3 coding DNA: TGTGCCAGCAGCTCCCAAGCCCCCGGGACAGCGATAGAGACCCAGTACTTC.

DNA of the CDR3: TGTGCCAGCAGCAGGTGGGGGACTAGCGGAATCTACGAGCAGTACTTC. This codes for CASSRWGTSGIYEQYF. The chain links TRBV5-6 to TRBJ2-7, with 11 bases fitting TRBD2. Germline values: CDR1 SGHDT, CDR2 YYEEEE. The J segment lost 3 bases and the V segment lost 4 bases, leaving 9 bases of the junction unmatched. The CDR3 has 16 residues.

The rearrangement links TRBV11-3 to TRBJ2-1; 7 nucleotides match TRBD2. This CDR3 is built from 15 residues. Germline V gives CDR1 SGHNT, CDR2 YENEEA. The ends lost 4 bases at V and 9 bases at J; junction bases unmatched: 12. In DNA form, the CDR3 reads TGTGCCAGCAGCTCAACTAGCGCTAAATTATCTGAGCAGTTCTTC. Translation: CASSSTSAKLSEQFF.

The chain links TRBV11-2 to TRBJ2-1; no clear D. Germline assignment: CDR1 SGHAT and CDR2 FQNNGV. CDR3 length equals 12 residues. Deletions cut 2 bases from V and 5 bases from J, with 4 bases between. For the CDR3, the DNA is TGTGCCAGCAGCTTACGGGACAATGAGCAGTTCTTC. It specifies CASSLRDNEQFF.

The CDR3 coding sequence is TGTGCCAGCAGCCCCCGGGGAGGGGCAGAGACCCAGTACTTC. It specifies CASSPRGGAETQYF. The V call is TRBV7-9, the J call TRBJ2-5, with 7 bases lining up with TRBD2. This CDR3 comprises 14 residues. With V trimmed by 5 bases and J by 4 bases, 7 bases remained unmatched. The germline gives CDR1 SEHNR, CDR2 FQNEAQ (reference sequence).

This rearrangement joins TRBV10-3 to TRBJ2-5; 8 bases are shared with TRBD2. The length of the CDR3 is 14 residues. V lost 2 bases and J lost 4; bases outside the gene matches: 3. The germline V gene encodes CDR1 ENHRY and CDR2 SYGVKD. The CDR3 protein is CAISEREGTETQYF. CDR3 in DNA: TGTGCCATCAGTGAGCGGGAGGGAACAGAGACCCAGTACTTC.

The chain uses TRBV5-1 and TRBJ2-5; D tentatively reads TRBD1 or TRBD2 (5 bases each). V lost 0 bases and J lost 4, with 13 bases in between. This CDR3 has 15 residues. Germline V gives CDR1 SGHRS, CDR2 YFSETQ. The CDR3 spells CASSLGGVGGETQYF. The CDR3 DNA is TGCGCCAGCAGCTTGGGAGGGGTCGGAGGAGAGACCCAGTACTTC.

The chain has TRBV11-3 and TRBJ2-7; 10 bases fit TRBD2. CDR1 is SGHNT and CDR2 is YENEEA in the germline V gene. The CDR3 is made up of 15 amino acids. Trimming cost V 5 bases and J 2 bases; bases outside gene matches: 6. DNA for the CDR3: TGTGCCAGCAGCACCGGGACTAGCGCACCCTACGAGCAGTACTTC. Its translation is CASSTGTSAPYEQYF.

The chain has TRBV10-2 and TRBJ2-5; 10 bases map to TRBD2. The CDR3 extends over 14 amino acids. Germline loops: CDR1 WSHSY, CDR2 SAAADI. V was clipped by 6 bases and J by 5 bases; unmatched bases: 6. CDR3 sequence: CASRPSGSAETQYF. The CDR3 DNA is TGCGCCAGCAGACCTAGCGGGAGTGCGGAGACCCAGTACTTC.

This clone has a single count. V and J are TRBV4-1 and TRBJ2-1; 7 nucleotides align to TRBD2. The V gene's germline CDR1 is MGHRA and CDR2 YSYEKL. The V segment lost 0 bases and the J segment 4 bases; nucleotides outside the gene matches: 3. The CDR3 runs to 15 residues. CDR3 in DNA: TGCGCCAGCAGCCAAGATTGGGAGGGATACAATGAGCAGTTCTTC. Translation: CASSQDWEGYNEQFF.

The V and J genes are TRBV5-1 and TRBJ1-1, with D possibly being TRBD1 (5 bases). CDR1 SGHRS and CDR2 YFSETQ come from the germline V gene. This CDR3 spans 14 amino acids. Trimming cost V 0 bases and J 6 bases, with 12 bases left between them. This CDR3 reads CASSLAKGTSEAFF. CDR3 DNA sequence: TGCGCCAGCAGCTTGGCCAAGGGGACTTCTGAAGCTTTCTTT.

The J gene is TRBJ2-2, the V gene TRBV28, with a possible D match to TRBD2 (5 bases). Germline V gives CDR1 MDHEN, CDR2 SYDVKM. The CDR3 totals 16 residues. Trimming shortened V by 4 bases and J by 5 bases, and 17 bases separated the two germline ends. CDR3 loop: CASSSPGVSGTGELFF. Written as DNA, the CDR3 is TGTGCCAGCAGTTCACCCGGGGTATCGGGAACCGGGGAGCTGTTTTTT. Full variable domain (remainder filled in from reference TRBV28 and TRBJ2-2): DVKVTQSSRYLVKRTGEKVFLECVQDMDHENMFWYRQDPGLGLRLIYFSYDVKMKEKGDIPEGYSVSREKKERFSLILESASTNQTSMYLCASSSPGVSGTGELFFGEGSRLTVL.

The rearrangement links TRBV27 to TRBJ2-7; D might be TRBD1 (5 bases). Germline CDR1 and CDR2: MNHEY and SMNVEV (reference sequence). The CDR3 is 15 residues long. V lost 5 bases, J lost 2 bases, and 16 bases lay in between. As DNA, the CDR3 is TGTGCCAGCAGTGATAGTGGCAGGGTCGCCTACGAGCAGTACTTC. This codes for CASSDSGRVAYEQYF.